A single sample gave rise to the 9 T cell receptor beta chains below, sequenced in a study of OX40 agonist ivuxolimab in advanced cancers. Here immunoSEQ multiplex PCR was the method, and the copy in TCRdb shows in-frame clones only, minus some. The sample lists roughly 74,000 clones; 85% to 90% were seen once. The input for sequencing was CD4+ or CD8+ T cells sorted from blood, taken in a trial of the OX40 agonist ivuxolimab. Receptor source: an adult with an advanced solid tumor such as melanoma, head and neck, liver or kidney cancer.

This clone was seen a handful of times. The chain recombines TRBV2 with TRBJ1-5, with 10 bases lining up with TRBD1. The trim removed 6 bases at V and 10 bases at J, leaving 9 bases unmatched. Germline V gene data show CDR1 as SNHLY and CDR2 as FYNNEI. The CDR3 covers 14 residues. This CDR3 is CASRGDRGKGPQHF. Written as DNA, the CDR3 is TGTGCCAGCAGGGGGGACAGGGGAAAGGGACCCCAGCATTTT. The full variable domain, with the rest looked up from reference TRBV2 and TRBJ1-5, is EPEVTQTPSHQVTQMGQEVILRCVPISNHLYFYWYRQILGQKVEFLVSFYNNEISEKSEIFDDQFSVERPDGSNFTLKIRSTKLEDSAMYFCASRGDRGKGPQHFGDGTRLSIL.

The chain uses TRBV19 and TRBJ1-2; weak D call: TRBD1 (6 bases). Trimming stripped 2 bases from V and 10 bases from J, with 26 bases between. The germline CDR1 and CDR2 sequences are LNHDA and SQIVND (reference sequence). This CDR3 has 17 residues. The CDR3 loop reads CASSIIGAPQGAGDYTF. Here the CDR3 DNA reads TGTGCCAGTAGTATAATAGGGGCCCCACAGGGAGCAGGTGACTACACCTTC. Full variable domain (missing parts from reference TRBV19 and TRBJ1-2): DGGITQSPKYLFRKEGQNVTLSCEQNLNHDAMYWYRQDPGQGLRLIYYSQIVNDFQKGDIAEGYSVSREKKESFPLTVTSAQKNPTAFYLCASSIIGAPQGAGDYTFGSGTRLTVV.

V is TRBV30 and J is TRBJ2-2; D might be TRBD1 or TRBD2, each matching 6 bases. With 0 bases removed from V and 5 bases from J, the gap between germline ends came to 19 bases. CDR1 and CDR2 from the germline V gene are GTSNPN and SVGIG (reference sequence). This CDR3 is built from 17 residues. The CDR3 DNA is TGTGCCTGGAGTGTACGGAGGGGGAGAAGTTTAACCGGGGAGCTGTTTTTT. It yields the protein CAWSVRRGRSLTGELFF.

The V call is TRBV21-1, the J call TRBJ2-6. TRBV21-1 is a pseudogene locus. The CDR3 totals 18 residues. CDR3 sequence: CASSMGKPTTAGANVLTF. The DNA for the CDR3 is TGTGCCAGCAGCATGGGGAAACCGACGACGGCTGGGGCCAACGTCCTGACTTTC.

This chain uses TRBV30 with TRBJ2-1, with D maybe TRBD1 (6 bases). The germline V gene has CDR1 GTSNPN and CDR2 SVGIG (reference sequence). The CDR3 sequence is 13 residues long. The V end was cut by 3 bases, the J end by 9 bases, with 15 bases between. The CDR3 coding sequence is TGTGCCTGGAGGCTATCTAGCAGGGGTGAGCAGTTCTTC. It is translated as CAWRLSSRGEQFF.

Here the CDR3 DNA reads TGTGCCAGCAGTTACGAACGCCCCTCGGGCAATCAGCCCCAGCATTTT. It yields the protein CASSYERPSGNQPQHF. This chain uses TRBV6-6 with TRBJ1-5; D is uncertain. CDR1 MNHNY and CDR2 SVGAGI come from the germline V gene (reference sequence). Trimming removed 2 bases from V and 2 bases from J, with 13 bases in between. CDR3 length: 16 amino acids.

This chain uses TRBV27 with TRBJ1-4; D is perhaps TRBD1 (5 bases). Trimming removed 4 bases at V and 7 bases at J, with 13 bases between. This CDR3 has 14 residues. The V gene's germline CDR1 is MNHEY and CDR2 SMNVEV (reference sequence). The CDR3 reads CASSSIRVGEKLFF. CDR3 sequence (DNA): TGTGCCAGCAGTTCCATCAGGGTGGGTGAAAAACTGTTTTTT.

The chain recombines TRBV19 with TRBJ1-1; 8 bases are a match to TRBD1. The junction had 2 bases not matched to a gene; V was cut back by 7 bases and J by 1 base. The germline V gene encodes CDR1 LNHDA and CDR2 SQIVND (reference sequence). This CDR3 has 13 amino acids. The CDR3 region has the DNA TGTGCCAGTACCGGACAGGGGAACACTGAAGCTTTCTTT. As protein: CASTGQGNTEAFF. Full variable domain (rest looked up from reference TRBV19 and TRBJ1-1): DGGITQSPKYLFRKEGQNVTLSCEQNLNHDAMYWYRQDPGQGLRLIYYSQIVNDFQKGDIAEGYSVSREKKESFPLTVTSAQKNPTAFYLCASTGQGNTEAFFGQGTRLTVV.

The V gene is TRBV28, the J gene TRBJ2-3, with D perhaps TRBD2 (6 bases). The CDR3 extends over 11 amino acids. Between the trimmed V and J ends, which lost 3 bases and 11 bases, there was a span of 9 bases. Germline V CDR1 and CDR2: MDHEN, SYDVKM. The CDR3 DNA is TGTGCCAGCAGTTTGCGGGACTGGCAGTATTTT. Protein sequence: CASSLRDWQYF.